Below, 3 T cell receptor beta chains from the same sample are listed, as sequenced in a study of neurological immune-mediated disorders. TCRdb redid the calling of the 5' RACE reads with MiXCR, one entry per CDR3 protein. The repertoire holds fewer than 110,000 distinct CDR3 sequences, with under 14% as singletons. Time point meaning: longitudinal time-point 3. Material for sequencing was PBMCs. These TCRs come from a female donor with HTLV-1-associated myelopathy (HAM/TSP).

This clonotype was detected many times. J is TRBJ2-7 and V is TRBV5-1; a weak D match, TRBD2 (6 bases). Germline V gene lookup returns CDR1 SGHRS and CDR2 YFSETQ. The ends were cut back, 6 bases at V and 3 bases at J, with 13 bases in the middle. The CDR3 covers 13 residues. Here the CDR3 DNA reads TGCGCCAGCACCCGGTCGGGGGACTACGAGCAGTACTTC. It is translated as CASTRSGDYEQYF.

This clonotype was detected ten times or more. The gene calls are TRBV27 and TRBJ2-7; 7 bases align to TRBD1. Trimming at V came to 3 bases and at J to 6 bases, leaving 14 bases not matched to a gene. Per germline, CDR1 MNHEY and CDR2 SMNVEV (reference sequence). The CDR3 has 16 residues. Here the CDR3 reads CASSFSKGQTPLEQYF. CDR3 DNA: TGTGCCAGCAGTTTCTCGAAGGGACAGACCCCCCTCGAGCAGTACTTC.

This clonotype was recorded many times. This chain connects TRBV20-1 to TRBJ1-4; no clear D gene. Germline V gives CDR1 DFQATT, CDR2 SNEGSKA (reference sequence). This CDR3 region has 13 residues. Trimming took off 5 bases at V and 3 bases at J, with 10 bases between the two ends. Here the CDR3 DNA reads TGCAGTGCTCAGCTAACAGCTAATGAAAAACTGTTTTTT. It translates to CSAQLTANEKLFF.